These T cell receptor beta chains were read from a single sample in a study of shared clonotypes between healthy human individuals. Sequencing used immunoSEQ multiplex PCR; TCRdb keeps in-frame clones, though not all of them. The sample lists about 490,000 clones, about three quarters occurring once. The sequenced material came from PBMCs. All receptors derive from a woman aged 40 to 50 in good health. Some clones in this sample may be carry-over from other donors' samples. CDR3s include the opening cysteine and the closing phenylalanine or tryptophan. A D gene is named only where the DNA matches it firmly. Clone size is not always given. Where it is, it says once, few, many or a class for expanded clones.

TRBJ1-4 | TRBD1 | NA | TRBV28 | CASSPGQIEKLFF | TGTGCCAGCAGTCCGGGACAGATTGAAAAACTGTTTTTT
TRBJ2-7 | NA | NA | TRBV6-1 | CASIWQSSYEQYF | TGTGCCAGCATATGGCAGAGCTCCTACGAGCAGTACTTC
TRBJ1-1 | TRBD1 | NA | TRBV19 | CASSPPGQGNTEAFF | TGTGCCAGTAGCCCCCCGGGACAGGGGAACACTGAAGCTTTCTTT
TRBJ2-7 | NA | NA | TRBV6-4 | CASSDRPSYEQYF | TGTGCCAGCAGTGACCGGCCAAGTTACGAGCAGTACTTC
TRBJ2-7 | NA | NA | TRBV5-1 | CASSLSTPYEQYF | TGCGCCAGCAGCTTATCTACCCCCTACGAGCAGTACTTC
TRBJ2-5 | NA | few | TRBV15 | CATSRGTAQETQYF | TGTGCCACCAGCAGAGGGACAGCCCAAGAGACCCAGTACTTC
TRBJ2-5 | NA | NA | TRBV7-9 | CASSFNGETQYF | TGTGCCAGCAGCTTTAACGGGGAGACCCAGTACTTC
TRBJ2-5 | NA | NA | TRBV6-5 | CASRTPASSKGTQYF | TGTGCCAGCAGAACACCTGCCAGCTCAAAAGGGACCCAGTACTTC
TRBJ1-1 | TRBD1 | many | TRBV28 | CASSPFAGGIGEAFF | TGTGCCAGCAGCCCCTTTGCAGGGGGCATAGGGGAAGCTTTCTTT
TRBJ2-3 | NA | many | TRBV4-1 | CASSQEKGKTQYF | TGCGCCAGCAGCCAAGAGAAAGGAAAAACGCAGTATTTT
TRBJ2-1 | TRBD1 | NA | TRBV2 | CASHRDRVNEQFF | TGTGCCAGTCACCGGGACAGGGTCAATGAGCAGTTCTTC
TRBJ2-1 | TRBD2 | once | TRBV6-5 | CASSSNRGGSNNEQFF | TGTGCCAGCAGTTCCAATCGTGGCGGGAGCAACAATGAGCAGTTCTTC
TRBJ1-2 | NA | NA | TRBV6-5 | CASSYSVGYGYTF | TGTGCCAGCAGTTACTCGGTGGGCTATGGCTACACCTTC
TRBJ2-7 | NA | NA | TRBV9 | CASSDQYEQYF | TGTGCCAGCAGCGATCAATACGAGCAGTACTTC
TRBJ1-1 | NA | NA | TRBV5-1 | CASSLEGPNTEAFF | TGCGCCAGCAGCTTGGAAGGGCCGAACACTGAAGCTTTCTTT
TRBJ2-1 | NA | NA | TRBV20-1 | CSARLYNEQFF | TGCAGTGCTAGACTTTACAATGAGCAGTTCTTC
TRBJ1-2 | NA | NA | TRBV19 | CASTSDSQSGYGYTF | NA
TRBJ2-7 | TRBD1 | NA | TRBV23-1 | CASSHWTGARPYEQYF | TGCGCCAGCAGTCATTGGACAGGGGCTAGACCCTACGAGCAGTACTTC
TRBJ2-1 | TRBD2 | NA | TRBV19 | CASSGTSGSNEQFF | TGTGCCAGTAGCGGGACTAGCGGGAGCAATGAGCAGTTCTTC
TRBJ2-5 | TRBD2 | once | TRBV5-8 | CASSLVAGGAETQYF | TGTGCCAGCAGCTTGGTAGCGGGAGGGGCGGAGACCCAGTACTTC
TRBJ2-1 | NA | NA | TRBV7-3 | CASSSPRENEQFF | TGTGCCAGCAGCTCCCCTAGGGAGAATGAGCAGTTCTTC
TRBJ2-1 | NA | NA | TRBV5-1 | CASSFPGAYNEQFF | TGCGCCAGCAGCTTCCCCGGGGCCTACAATGAGCAGTTCTTC
TRBJ2-1 | NA | NA | TRBV7-3 | CASSPEAGYNEQFF | TGTGCCAGCAGCCCCGAGGCAGGGTACAATGAGCAGTTCTTC
TRBJ2-7 | TRBD1 | NA | TRBV2 | CASRDRDVREQYF | TGTGCCAGCAGAGACAGGGATGTTCGGGAGCAGTACTTC
TRBJ2-7 | NA | NA | TRBV21-1 | CASSSCSGTYEQYF | TGTGCCAGCAGCAGCTGCTCCGGGACCTACGAGCAGTACTTC
TRBJ2-7 | TRBD2 | once | TRBV7-8 | CASSSGTSGDLYEQYF | TGTGCCAGCAGCTCCGGGACTAGCGGGGATCTTTACGAGCAGTACTTC
TRBJ2-1 | TRBD2 | NA | TRBV18 | CASRAGTGGDEQFF | TGTGCCAGCAGAGCGGGTACGGGAGGGGATGAGCAGTTCTTC
TRBJ2-7 | NA | NA | TRBV28 | CASSLPRRRLSYEQYF | TGTGCCAGCAGTTTACCCCGCAGGCGCCTCTCCTACGAGCAGTACTTC
TRBJ1-5 | NA | NA | TRBV10-3 | CAIGGALNQPQHF | TGTGCCATAGGGGGGGCCCTCAATCAGCCCCAGCATTTT
TRBJ1-2 | NA | NA | TRBV7-9 | CASRAPVGYGYTF | TGTGCCAGCAGAGCCCCAGTTGGCTATGGCTACACCTTC
TRBJ2-1 | NA | NA | TRBV11-2 | CASSGPGGQLFF | TGTGCCAGCAGCGGACCCGGAGGACAGTTGTTCTTC
TRBJ2-7 | NA | NA | TRBV5-5 | CASSLVATSYEQYF | TGTGCCAGCAGCTTGGTAGCGACTTCCTACGAGCAGTACTTC
TRBJ2-7 | NA | NA | TRBV28 | CASSFLGAGYEQYF | TGTGCCAGCAGTTTTTTGGGGGCGGGTTATGAGCAGTACTTC
TRBJ2-7 | TRBD2 | NA | TRBV28 | CASSRILLKASGYEQYF | TGTGCCAGCAGTCGCATTTTGCTTAAGGCTAGCGGCTACGAGCAGTACTTC
TRBJ2-7 | TRBD1 | NA | TRBV28 | CASSSPGQRYEQYF | TGTGCCAGCAGTTCTCCGGGACAGCGCTACGAGCAGTACTTC
TRBJ1-4 | NA | NA | TRBV6-6 | CASSTRDANEKLFF | TGTGCCAGCAGTACGCGGGATGCTAATGAAAAACTGTTTTTT
TRBJ2-1 | NA | NA | TRBV5-1 | CASSLTDISYNEQFF | TGCGCCAGCAGCCTCACGGACATCTCCTACAATGAGCAGTTCTTC
TRBJ1-5 | NA | NA | TRBV30 | CAWSMGSNQPQHF | TGTGCCTGGAGTATGGGAAGCAATCAGCCCCAGCATTTT
TRBJ2-7 | NA | once | TRBV30 | CAWSDGVNYEQYF | TGTGCCTGGAGTGACGGAGTCAACTACGAGCAGTACTTC
TRBJ2-6 | TRBD1 | few | TRBV7-9 | CASSPWTGPFLSGANVLTF | TGTGCCAGCAGCCCTTGGACAGGCCCCTTCCTCTCTGGGGCCAACGTCCTGACTTTC
TRBJ2-1 | NA | NA | TRBV7-2 | CASSTGRPPYNEQFF | TGTGCCAGCAGCACCGGACGACCTCCCTACAATGAGCAGTTCTTC
TRBJ2-7 | TRBD1 | NA | TRBV28 | CASSTSGTGGHEQYF | TGTGCCAGCAGTACCAGCGGGACAGGGGGCCACGAGCAGTACTTC
TRBJ2-5 | NA | NA | TRBV14 | CASSRASGIQETQYF | TGTGCCAGCAGCCGCGCCTCGGGGATCCAAGAGACCCAGTACTTC
TRBJ2-2 | TRBD1 | few | TRBV7-3 | CASSSKTGESGELFF | TGTGCCAGCAGCTCTAAGACAGGGGAAAGCGGGGAGCTGTTTTTT
TRBJ2-3 | NA | once | TRBV29-1 | CSVEGTTASTDTQYF | TGCAGCGTTGAGGGGACAACAGCTAGCACAGATACGCAGTATTTT
TRBJ1-4 | NA | NA | TRBV11-2 | CASSLGSPVNEKLFF | TGTGCCAGCAGCTTAGGAAGTCCGGTGAATGAAAAACTGTTTTTT
TRBJ2-7 | NA | NA | TRBV27 | CASSLNPTNEQYF | TGTGCCAGCAGTTTAAACCCCACCAACGAGCAGTACTTC
TRBJ2-3 | TRBD2 | NA | TRBV5-4 | CASSHLAGGLTDTQYF | TGTGCCAGCAGCCACCTAGCGGGGGGCCTCACAGATACGCAGTATTTT
TRBJ1-4 | NA | NA | TRBV6-5 | CASSYSMADTEKLFF | TGTGCCAGCAGTTACTCGATGGCGGATACGGAAAAACTGTTTTTT
TRBJ2-7 | NA | NA | TRBV19 | CASRPGTTYEQYF | TGTGCCAGTAGGCCAGGGACGACCTACGAGCAGTACTTC